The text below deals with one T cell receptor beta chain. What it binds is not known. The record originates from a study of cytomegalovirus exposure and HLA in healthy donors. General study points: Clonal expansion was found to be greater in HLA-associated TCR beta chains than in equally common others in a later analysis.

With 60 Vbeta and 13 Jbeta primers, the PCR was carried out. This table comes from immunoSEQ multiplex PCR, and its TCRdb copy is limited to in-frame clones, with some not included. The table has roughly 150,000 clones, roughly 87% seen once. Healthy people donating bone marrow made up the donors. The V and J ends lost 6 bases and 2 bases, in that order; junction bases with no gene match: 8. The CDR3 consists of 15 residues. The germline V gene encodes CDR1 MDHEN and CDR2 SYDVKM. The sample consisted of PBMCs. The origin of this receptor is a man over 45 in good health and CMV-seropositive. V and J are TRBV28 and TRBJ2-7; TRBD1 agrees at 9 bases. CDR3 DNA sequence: TGTGCCAGCAGAGATTCCGGGACAGGGACCTACGAGCAGTACTTC. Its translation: CASRDSGTGTYEQYF.